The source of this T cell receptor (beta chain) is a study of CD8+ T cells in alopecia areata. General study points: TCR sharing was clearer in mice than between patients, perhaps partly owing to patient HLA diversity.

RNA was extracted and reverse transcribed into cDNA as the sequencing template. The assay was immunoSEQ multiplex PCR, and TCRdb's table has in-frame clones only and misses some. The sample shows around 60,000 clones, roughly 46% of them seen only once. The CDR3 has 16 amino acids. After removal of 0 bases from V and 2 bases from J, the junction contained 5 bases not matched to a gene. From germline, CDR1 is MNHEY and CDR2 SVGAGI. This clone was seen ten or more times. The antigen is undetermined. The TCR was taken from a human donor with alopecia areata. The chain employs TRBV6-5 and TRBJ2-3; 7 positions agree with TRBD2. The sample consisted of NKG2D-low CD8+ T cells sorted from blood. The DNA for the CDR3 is TGTGCCAGCAGTTACTCGACTAGCAGACACACAGATACGCAGTATTTT. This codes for CASSYSTSRHTDTQYF.